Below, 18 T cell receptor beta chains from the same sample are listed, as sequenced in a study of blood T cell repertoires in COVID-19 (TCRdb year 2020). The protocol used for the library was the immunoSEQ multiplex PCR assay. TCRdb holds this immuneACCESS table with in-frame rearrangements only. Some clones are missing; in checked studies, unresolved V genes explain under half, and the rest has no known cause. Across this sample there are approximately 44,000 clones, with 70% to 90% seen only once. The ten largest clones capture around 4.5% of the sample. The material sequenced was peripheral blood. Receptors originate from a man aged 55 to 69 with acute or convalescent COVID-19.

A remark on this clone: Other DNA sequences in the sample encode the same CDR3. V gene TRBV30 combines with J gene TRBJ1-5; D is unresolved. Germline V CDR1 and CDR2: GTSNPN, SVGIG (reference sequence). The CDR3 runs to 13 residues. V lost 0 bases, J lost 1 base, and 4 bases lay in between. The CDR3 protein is CAWSVRSNQPQHF. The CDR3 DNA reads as TGTGCCTGGAGTGTGAGGAGCAATCAGCCCCAGCATTTT. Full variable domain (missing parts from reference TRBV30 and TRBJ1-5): SQTIHQWPATLVQPVGSPLSLECTVEGTSNPNLYWYRQAAGRGLQLLFYSVGIGQISSEVPQNLSASRPQDRQFILSSKKLLLSDSGFYLCAWSVRSNQPQHFGDGTRLSIL.

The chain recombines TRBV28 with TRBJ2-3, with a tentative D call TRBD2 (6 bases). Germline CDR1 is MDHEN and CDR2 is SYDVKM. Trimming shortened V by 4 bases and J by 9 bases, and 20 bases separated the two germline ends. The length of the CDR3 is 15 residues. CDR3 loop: CASSSTTGRGGTQYF. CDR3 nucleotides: TGTGCCAGCAGTTCCACCACGGGCCGTGGGGGGACGCAGTATTTT.

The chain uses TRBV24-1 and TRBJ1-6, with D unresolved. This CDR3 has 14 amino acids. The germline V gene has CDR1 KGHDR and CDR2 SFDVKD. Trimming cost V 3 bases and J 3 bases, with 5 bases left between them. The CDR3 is CATSDRDYNSPLHF. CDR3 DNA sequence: TGTGCCACCAGTGATCGGGACTATAATTCACCCCTCCACTTT.

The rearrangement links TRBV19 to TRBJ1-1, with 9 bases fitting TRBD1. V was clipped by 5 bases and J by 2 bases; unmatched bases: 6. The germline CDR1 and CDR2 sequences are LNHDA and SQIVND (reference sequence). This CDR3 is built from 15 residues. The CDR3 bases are TGTGCCAGTAGTTACTTCACAGGGGGCAACACTGAAGCTTTCTTT. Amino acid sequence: CASSYFTGGNTEAFF. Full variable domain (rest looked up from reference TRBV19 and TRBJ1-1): DGGITQSPKYLFRKEGQNVTLSCEQNLNHDAMYWYRQDPGQGLRLIYYSQIVNDFQKGDIAEGYSVSREKKESFPLTVTSAQKNPTAFYLCASSYFTGGNTEAFFGQGTRLTVV.

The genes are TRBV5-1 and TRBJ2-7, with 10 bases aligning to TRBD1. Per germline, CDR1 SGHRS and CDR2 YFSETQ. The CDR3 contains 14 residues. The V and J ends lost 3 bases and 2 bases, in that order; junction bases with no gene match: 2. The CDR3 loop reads CASSSGTGAYEQYF. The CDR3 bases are TGCGCCAGCAGCTCGGGGACAGGGGCCTACGAGCAGTACTTC.

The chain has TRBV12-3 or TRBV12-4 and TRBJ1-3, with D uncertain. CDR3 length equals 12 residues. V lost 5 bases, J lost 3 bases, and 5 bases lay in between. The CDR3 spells CASSPSGNTIYF. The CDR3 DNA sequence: TGTGCCAGCAGTCCGAGTGGAAACACCATATATTTT.

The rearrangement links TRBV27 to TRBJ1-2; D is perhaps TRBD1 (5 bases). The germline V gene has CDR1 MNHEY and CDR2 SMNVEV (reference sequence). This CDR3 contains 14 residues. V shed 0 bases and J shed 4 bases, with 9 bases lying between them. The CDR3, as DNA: TGTGCCAGCAGTTTATCGAGGACAATCTATGGCTACACCTTC. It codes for CASSLSRTIYGYTF.

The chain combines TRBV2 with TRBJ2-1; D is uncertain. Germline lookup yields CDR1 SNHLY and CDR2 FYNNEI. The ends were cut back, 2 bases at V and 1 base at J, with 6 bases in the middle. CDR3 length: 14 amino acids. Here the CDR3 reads CASSERWSYNEQFF. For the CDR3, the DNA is TGTGCCAGCAGTGAACGGTGGTCCTACAATGAGCAGTTCTTC. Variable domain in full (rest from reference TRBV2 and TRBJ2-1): EPEVTQTPSHQVTQMGQEVILRCVPISNHLYFYWYRQILGQKVEFLVSFYNNEISEKSEIFDDQFSVERPDGSNFTLKIRSTKLEDSAMYFCASSERWSYNEQFFGPGTRLTVL.

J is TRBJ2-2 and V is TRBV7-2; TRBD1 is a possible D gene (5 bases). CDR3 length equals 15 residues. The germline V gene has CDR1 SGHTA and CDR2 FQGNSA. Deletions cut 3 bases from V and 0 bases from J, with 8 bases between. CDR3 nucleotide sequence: TGTGCCAGCAGCTTGACAGCTACGAACACCGGGGAGCTGTTTTTT. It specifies CASSLTATNTGELFF.

The CDR3 DNA reads as TGTGCCAGTAGTCCCTCTCCTCTAGCGGGGGGGAATGAGCAGTTCTTC. It yields the protein CASSPSPLAGGNEQFF. The chain uses TRBV19 and TRBJ2-1, with 12 bases matching TRBD2. V dropped 5 bases and J dropped 7; count of bases not matched to a gene: 9. The CDR3 loop spans 16 amino acids. Looked up from germline, CDR1 is LNHDA and CDR2 is SQIVND (reference sequence).

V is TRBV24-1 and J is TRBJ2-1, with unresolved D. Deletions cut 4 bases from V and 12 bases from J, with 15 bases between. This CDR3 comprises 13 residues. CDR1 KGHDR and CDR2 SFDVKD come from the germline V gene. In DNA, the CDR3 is TGTGCCACCAGTGACTACTCGGGTCTCGGGCAGTTCTTC. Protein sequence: CATSDYSGLGQFF.

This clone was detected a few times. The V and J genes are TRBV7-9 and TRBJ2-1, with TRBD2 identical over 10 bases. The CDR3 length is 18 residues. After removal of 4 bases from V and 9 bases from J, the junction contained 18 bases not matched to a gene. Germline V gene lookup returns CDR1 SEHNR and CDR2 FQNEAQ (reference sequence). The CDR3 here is CASSSSSGIAGGHAEQFF. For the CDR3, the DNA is TGTGCCAGCAGCTCCTCCTCGGGGATAGCGGGGGGCCACGCTGAGCAGTTCTTC.

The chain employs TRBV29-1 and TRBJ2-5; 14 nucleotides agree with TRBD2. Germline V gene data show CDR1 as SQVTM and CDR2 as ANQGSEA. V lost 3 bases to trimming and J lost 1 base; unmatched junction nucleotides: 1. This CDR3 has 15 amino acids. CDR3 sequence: CSVDGLAGGQETQYF. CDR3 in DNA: TGCAGCGTTGATGGACTAGCGGGGGGCCAAGAGACCCAGTACTTC.

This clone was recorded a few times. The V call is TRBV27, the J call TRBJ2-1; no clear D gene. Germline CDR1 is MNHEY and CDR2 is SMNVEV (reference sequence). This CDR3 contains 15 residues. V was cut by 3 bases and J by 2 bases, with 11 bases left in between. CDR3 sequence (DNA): TGTGCCAGCAGTTTCGGAGCTGGAACCTACAATGAGCAGTTCTTC. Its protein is CASSFGAGTYNEQFF.

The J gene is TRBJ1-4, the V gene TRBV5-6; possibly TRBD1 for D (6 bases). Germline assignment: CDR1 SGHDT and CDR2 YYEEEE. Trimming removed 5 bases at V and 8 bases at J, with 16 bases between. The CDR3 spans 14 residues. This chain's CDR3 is CASSTGFGQEKLFF. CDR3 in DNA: TGTGCCAGCAGTACAGGGTTCGGTCAGGAAAAACTGTTTTTT.

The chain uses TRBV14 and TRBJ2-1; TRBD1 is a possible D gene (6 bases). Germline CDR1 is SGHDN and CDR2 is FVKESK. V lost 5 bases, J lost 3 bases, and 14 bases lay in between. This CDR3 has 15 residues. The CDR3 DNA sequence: TGTGCCAGCAGCACTCTCAGGGGCGGCTACAATGAGCAGTTCTTC. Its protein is CASSTLRGGYNEQFF. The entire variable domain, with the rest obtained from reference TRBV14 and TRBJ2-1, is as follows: EAGVTQFPSHSVIEKGQTVTLRCDPISGHDNLYWYRRVMGKEIKFLLHFVKESKQDESGMPNNRFLAERTGGTYSTLKVQPAELEDSGVYFCASSTLRGGYNEQFFGPGTRLTVL.

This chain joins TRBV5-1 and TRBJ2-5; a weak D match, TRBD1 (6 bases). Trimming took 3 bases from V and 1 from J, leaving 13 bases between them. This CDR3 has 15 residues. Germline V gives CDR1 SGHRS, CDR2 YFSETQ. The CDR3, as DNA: TGCGCCAGCAGCTCGGCCGGGACACCCCAAGAGACCCAGTACTTC. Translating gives CASSSAGTPQETQYF.

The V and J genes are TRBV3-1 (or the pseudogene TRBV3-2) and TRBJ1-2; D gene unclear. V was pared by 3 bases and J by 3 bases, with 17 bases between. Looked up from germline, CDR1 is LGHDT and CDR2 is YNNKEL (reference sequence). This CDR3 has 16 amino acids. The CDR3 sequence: CASSQPRTDSHYGYTF. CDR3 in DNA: TGTGCCAGCAGCCAGCCCAGGACGGACTCCCACTATGGCTACACCTTC.